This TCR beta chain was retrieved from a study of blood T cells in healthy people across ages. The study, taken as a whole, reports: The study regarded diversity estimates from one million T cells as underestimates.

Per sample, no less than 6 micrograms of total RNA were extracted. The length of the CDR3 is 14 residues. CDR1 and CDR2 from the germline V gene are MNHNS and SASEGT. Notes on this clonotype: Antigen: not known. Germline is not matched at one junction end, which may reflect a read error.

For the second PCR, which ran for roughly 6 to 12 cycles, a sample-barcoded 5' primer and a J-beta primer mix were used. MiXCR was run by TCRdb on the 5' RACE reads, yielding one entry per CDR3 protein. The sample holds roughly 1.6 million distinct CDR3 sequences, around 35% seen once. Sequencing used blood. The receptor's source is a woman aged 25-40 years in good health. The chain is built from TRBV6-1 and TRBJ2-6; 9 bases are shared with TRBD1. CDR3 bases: TGTGCCAGCAGTGGGGACAGGGAGGCCAACGTCCGGACTTTC. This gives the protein CASSGDREANVRTF.